The entry below gives a single T cell receptor beta chain sequence along with its context. The antigen is unknown. These data belong to a study of HIV-infected patients and healthy controls. The overall study: CD4 counts in 14 of 16 patients increased modestly yet significantly but stayed below normal. The CD4:CD8 ratio increased slightly in early therapy, but CD8 counts showed no consistent change.

Study-wide points: MAIT alpha-chain CDR3s were frequent in healthy controls, depleted in HIV+.

Trimming removed 1 base from V and 0 bases from J; junction bases left unmatched: 4. This CDR3 spans 16 amino acids. Germline V lookup: CDR1 SGHTA, CDR2 FQGNSA. Alpha and beta constant-region primers primed reverse transcription of about 0.5 ug RNA. Each of the alpha and beta chains got its own library through chain-specific third strand synthesis with indices. MiXCR, applied by TCRdb to the 5' RACE reads, yields one record per CDR3 protein. The sample carries fewer than 6,500 distinct CDR3 sequences, less than 25% recorded once. The repertoire came from unfractionated whole blood and reflected all unsorted peripheral T cells.

This sequence joins TRBV7-2 and TRBJ2-7; 9 bases map to TRBD1. This sequence was found in an adult with HIV infection. The specimen comprised blood, sampled before antiretroviral therapy. The CDR3: CASSLDGTGISYEQYF. CDR3 in DNA: TGTGCCAGCAGCTTAGACGGGACAGGGATCTCCTACGAGCAGTACTTC.